Listed below are T cell receptor beta chains from one sample, sequenced in a study of T cells in localized non-small cell lung cancer. Assay used: immunoSEQ multiplex PCR; TCRdb lists only in-frame clones, some missing. This repertoire shows about 20,000 clones, approximately 90% found once; its top ten account for 6% to 8.5%. The sample in question was peripheral blood, obtained before any cancer treatment. All receptors come from a male donor aged 60 or over with stage I squamous cell lung carcinoma. The CDR3 runs from the conserved cysteine through the conserved F or W. Some rows have no size entry. The others give once, few or many, or a class for an expanded clone.

j_call: TRBJ1-2; clone_size: -; v_call: TRBV30; cdr3_aa: CAWSEDNLNYGYTF
j_call: TRBJ1-1; clone_size: -; v_call: TRBV18; cdr3_aa: CASSPRDGPNTEAFF
j_call: TRBJ1-1; clone_size: -; v_call: TRBV10-1; cdr3_aa: CASRGEGAGNTEAFF
j_call: TRBJ1-1; clone_size: -; v_call: TRBV11-2; cdr3_aa: CASSLPGPEAFF
j_call: TRBJ2-6; clone_size: -; v_call: TRBV28; cdr3_aa: CASSLVTGAAGANVLTF
j_call: TRBJ2-2; clone_size: -; v_call: TRBV28; cdr3_aa: CASSNPLGFGTGELFF
j_call: TRBJ2-5; clone_size: -; v_call: TRBV14; cdr3_aa: CASSLGLRSKETQYF
j_call: TRBJ2-2; clone_size: -; v_call: TRBV10-2; cdr3_aa: CASSATATGELFF
j_call: TRBJ2-5; clone_size: -; v_call: TRBV11-1; cdr3_aa: CASSPSSWVETQYF
j_call: TRBJ2-1; clone_size: -; v_call: TRBV27; cdr3_aa: CASSPWTGSNEQFF
j_call: TRBJ2-7; clone_size: -; v_call: TRBV7-9; cdr3_aa: CASSLGGLAGVNSYEQYF
j_call: TRBJ2-1; clone_size: -; v_call: TRBV5-1; cdr3_aa: CASSLGRRVQFF
j_call: TRBJ2-4; clone_size: -; v_call: TRBV30; cdr3_aa: CAWSEEGRNIQYF
j_call: TRBJ2-3; clone_size: -; v_call: TRBV7-8; cdr3_aa: CASTITEGLSTDTQYF
j_call: TRBJ2-7; clone_size: -; v_call: TRBV7-7; cdr3_aa: CASSRGTGTYEQYF
j_call: TRBJ1-5; clone_size: -; v_call: TRBV2; cdr3_aa: CAGGGDSNQPQHF
j_call: TRBJ2-2; clone_size: -; v_call: TRBV27; cdr3_aa: CASRPRGPAANTGELFF
j_call: TRBJ2-1; clone_size: -; v_call: TRBV2; cdr3_aa: CASSRTGIKSYNEQFF
j_call: TRBJ2-7; clone_size: -; v_call: TRBV9; cdr3_aa: CASSVMANYEQYF
j_call: TRBJ2-1; clone_size: -; v_call: TRBV7-8; cdr3_aa: CASRLNRGPYNEQFF
j_call: TRBJ1-5; clone_size: -; v_call: TRBV5-4; cdr3_aa: CASSLGGGARQPQHF
j_call: TRBJ1-3; clone_size: -; v_call: TRBV6-5; cdr3_aa: CASSYQRVRGNTIYF
j_call: TRBJ1-1; clone_size: once; v_call: TRBV6-5; cdr3_aa: CASSLTQNTEAFF
j_call: TRBJ2-3; clone_size: -; v_call: TRBV5-1; cdr3_aa: CASSSTLDSRVEGADTQYF
j_call: TRBJ2-1; clone_size: -; v_call: TRBV2; cdr3_aa: CASSARYNEQFF
j_call: TRBJ1-2; clone_size: -; v_call: TRBV27; cdr3_aa: CASSFFYRGPVNYGYTF
j_call: TRBJ2-2; clone_size: once; v_call: TRBV7-8; cdr3_aa: CASSSAGTVTGELFF
j_call: TRBJ2-2; clone_size: -; v_call: TRBV18; cdr3_aa: CASSRDGLNTGELFF
j_call: TRBJ2-7; clone_size: -; v_call: TRBV30; cdr3_aa: CAWRPTGGSYEQYF
j_call: TRBJ2-7; clone_size: -; v_call: TRBV19; cdr3_aa: CATKNSVQGTYEQYF
j_call: TRBJ1-2; clone_size: -; v_call: TRBV5-1; cdr3_aa: CASSLPGTGAYGYTF
j_call: TRBJ1-5; clone_size: -; v_call: TRBV5-4; cdr3_aa: CASSLGTGANTNQPQHF
j_call: TRBJ2-3; clone_size: once; v_call: TRBV11-2; cdr3_aa: CASGNLSPTGSKDTQYF
j_call: TRBJ1-5; clone_size: -; v_call: TRBV23-1; cdr3_aa: CASSPYQPQHF
j_call: TRBJ2-2; clone_size: -; v_call: TRBV19; cdr3_aa: CASLDYPRLAPGELFF
j_call: TRBJ2-5; clone_size: -; v_call: TRBV12-5; cdr3_aa: CASASGGGRGQETQYF
j_call: TRBJ1-2; clone_size: -; v_call: TRBV18; cdr3_aa: CASSSETVSYTF
j_call: TRBJ1-5; clone_size: -; v_call: TRBV10-2; cdr3_aa: CASSDTNSFQPQHF
j_call: TRBJ2-7; clone_size: -; v_call: TRBV9; cdr3_aa: CASSVGAGGYYEQYF
j_call: TRBJ1-3; clone_size: -; v_call: TRBV7-9; cdr3_aa: CASTDESLSGNTIYF
j_call: TRBJ1-2; clone_size: -; v_call: TRBV2; cdr3_aa: CASSTGTLARGYTF
j_call: TRBJ2-3; clone_size: -; v_call: TRBV9; cdr3_aa: CASSVDGDRTDTQYF
j_call: TRBJ1-1; clone_size: -; v_call: TRBV19; cdr3_aa: CASSIDPFSTEAFF
j_call: TRBJ1-2; clone_size: -; v_call: TRBV4-3; cdr3_aa: CASSQDSQDYGYTF
j_call: TRBJ2-7; clone_size: -; v_call: TRBV28; cdr3_aa: CASRIWGGGGEQYF
j_call: TRBJ1-2; clone_size: -; v_call: TRBV28; cdr3_aa: CASSSGQLYGYTF